This T cell receptor beta chain was sequenced for a study of blood T cell repertoires in COVID-19. Study as a whole: The United States, Italy and Spain provided the acute and convalescent COVID-19 samples. The cDNA or gDNA used as material had been derived from T cells, B-cell-depleted T cells, or PBMCs.

Trimming cost V 2 bases and J 5 bases; bases outside gene matches: 3. Germline CDR1 is SGHTA and CDR2 is FQGNSA. The CDR3 sequence is 15 residues long. Method: immunoSEQ multiplex PCR; TCRdb's copy keeps in-frame clones and lacks some. This sample has nearly 95,000 clones, with approximately 89% found just once. This receptor was obtained from a human donor with acute or convalescent COVID-19. The donor label of this sample is uncertain. The J gene is TRBJ2-5, the V gene TRBV7-2, with 12 bases aligning to TRBD2. Source material: peripheral blood. The CDR3: CASSLTSGGRETQYF. Written as DNA, the CDR3 is TGTGCCAGCAGCTTAACTAGCGGGGGGCGGGAGACCCAGTACTTC.